This T cell receptor beta chain was retrieved from a study of T cell repertoires in cytomegalovirus infection. Turning to the study itself: CMV infection and matching HLA type were both indicated by public TCR beta signatures.

Comments on this clonotype: Antigen: not known.

The CDR3 runs 14 residues. Germline V gene data show CDR1 as SQVTM and CDR2 as ANQGSEA. Deletions cut 7 bases from V and 1 base from J, with 13 bases between. Study conclusions and caveats: Totalled public TCR beta family frequency picked out people who carried CMV plus the relevant HLA. CMV-specific TCR beta clonotypes restricted by HLA-C were the ones dominating the ex vivo response.

A single record per CDR3 protein comes from TCRdb applying MiXCR to the reads. The table shows around 300,000 distinct CDR3 sequences, with around 25% occurring only once. The chain links TRBV29-1 to TRBJ2-2; D possibly corresponds to TRBD2 (6 bases). Material: cultured PBMCs, obtained from culture after CMV antigen stimulation. This receptor was taken from a human donor in good health (CMV status not recorded). Some clones in this sample may be carry-over from other donors' samples. The CDR3 nucleotides are TGCAGCGCCCGACTAGGGCAGAACACCGGGGAGCTGTTTTTT. Translated, it gives CSARLGQNTGELFF.